The 25 T cell receptor beta chains below all came from one sample that was sequenced in a study of T cell changes during pregnancy in multiple sclerosis. Generated by immunoSEQ multiplex PCR, the TCRdb table keeps only in-frame clones and is missing some. The sample yields some 69,000 clones, more than 90% seen once. This sample comprised peripheral blood, obtained in the second trimester of pregnancy. The receptors were gathered from a female donor in good health, enrolled as a control in a pregnancy study.

This chain joins TRBV7-9 and TRBJ2-1; possible D gene TRBD2, 5 bases. This CDR3 is built from 15 residues. Trimming took off 2 bases at V and 0 bases at J, with 8 bases between the two ends. Germline V CDR1 and CDR2: SEHNR, FQNEAQ (reference sequence). The CDR3 coding sequence is TGTGCCAGCAGCTTACCGGGGAGCTCCTACAATGAGCAGTTCTTC. Translating it yields CASSLPGSSYNEQFF. Full variable domain (remainder filled in from reference TRBV7-9 and TRBJ2-1): DTGVSQNPRHKITKRGQNVTFRCDPISEHNRLYWYRQTLGQGPEFLTYFQNEAQLEKSRLLSDRFSAERPKGSFSTLEIQRTEQGDSAMYLCASSLPGSSYNEQFFGPGTRLTVL.

V is TRBV28 and J is TRBJ1-2; D gene uncertain. Looked up from germline, CDR1 is MDHEN and CDR2 is SYDVKM. The CDR3 runs 14 residues. Trimming took 6 bases from V and 3 from J, leaving 14 bases between them. CDR3 in amino acids: CASSPRAGDYGYTF. DNA for the CDR3: TGTGCCAGCAGCCCCCGAGCAGGCGACTATGGCTACACCTTC.

This clone was counted once. This chain links TRBV13 with TRBJ2-7; tentative D call: TRBD1 (6 bases). The CDR3 totals 13 residues. Trimming took 8 bases from V and 6 from J, leaving 17 bases between them. Germline CDR1 and CDR2: PRHDT and FYEKMQ (reference sequence). In nucleotides, the CDR3 is TGTGCCAGCGGGCAAGTAGGGACACGCGAGCAGTACTTC. It yields the protein CASGQVGTREQYF.

The V gene is TRBV6-5, the J gene TRBJ1-3, with a possible D match to TRBD1 (6 bases). V lost 5 bases, J lost 0 bases, and 11 bases lay in between. The CDR3 length is 15 residues. The germline V gene encodes CDR1 MNHEY and CDR2 SVGAGI. Written as DNA, the CDR3 is TGTGCCAGCAGTCGAGGGGGGGACTCTGGAAACACCATATATTTT. Amino acid sequence: CASSRGGDSGNTIYF.

This clone appeared once. The gene calls are TRBV4-1 and TRBJ2-1; 11 nucleotides align to TRBD2. This CDR3 is 15 amino acids long. After removal of 4 bases from V and 6 bases from J, the junction contained 5 bases not matched to a gene. Germline CDR1 and CDR2: MGHRA and YSYEKL. The CDR3 loop is CASSLLGLAANEQFF. The DNA for the CDR3 is TGCGCCAGCAGCCTGTTGGGACTAGCGGCCAATGAGCAGTTCTTC.

The chain combines TRBV7-2 with TRBJ2-2, with D possibly being TRBD1 (5 bases). The germline V gene encodes CDR1 SGHTA and CDR2 FQGNSA. The CDR3 totals 15 residues. Trimming took off 4 bases at V and 4 bases at J, with 13 bases between the two ends. The CDR3 coding sequence is TGTGCCAGCAGCTCGAGGACAAGCTTCACCGGGGAGCTGTTTTTT. Residues: CASSSRTSFTGELFF.

The genes are TRBV27 and TRBJ2-1, with 7 bases that match TRBD2. The CDR3 consists of 14 residues. Germline trimming cut 5 bases from V and 4 bases from J; bases unmatched to any gene: 5. Germline loops: CDR1 MNHEY, CDR2 SMNVEV (reference sequence). CDR3 bases: TGTGCCAGCAGTCTCCCGGGACTATACAATGAGCAGTTCTTC. Its translation is CASSLPGLYNEQFF.

J is TRBJ2-1 and V is TRBV28; unclear D gene. CDR1 is MDHEN and CDR2 is SYDVKM in the germline V gene. V was clipped by 8 bases and J by 6 bases, with 5 bases between them. This CDR3 contains 10 residues. CDR3 DNA sequence: TGTGCCAGCCAGCGCAATGAGCAGTTCTTC. It codes for CASQRNEQFF.

J is TRBJ1-2 and V is TRBV4-2; 9 bases match TRBD1. CDR1 and CDR2 (germline): LGHNA, YNFKEQ. The CDR3 sequence is 15 residues long. V was clipped by 4 bases and J by 7 bases; unmatched bases: 10. The CDR3 DNA reads as TGTGCCAGCAGCCCTAGAGGGGGACAGGGCGGTGGCTACACCTTC. It specifies CASSPRGGQGGGYTF.

This sequence joins TRBV7-3 and TRBJ2-6, with D maybe TRBD1 (5 bases). V gave up 0 bases and J gave up 1 base, with 7 bases separating them. The CDR3 is 16 residues long. CDR1 and CDR2 (germline): SGHTA, FQGTGA. The CDR3 here is CASSLTQGSGANVLTF. DNA for the CDR3: TGTGCCAGCAGCTTAACGCAGGGATCTGGGGCCAACGTCCTGACTTTC.

This clone appeared a single time. The chain recombines TRBV11-1 with TRBJ1-1, with D perhaps TRBD1 (6 bases). The length of the CDR3 is 16 residues. Trimming removed 5 bases at V and 0 bases at J, with 16 bases between. Germline values: CDR1 SGHAT, CDR2 FQDESV (reference sequence). CDR3 DNA: TGTGCCAGCAGCCCAGGGGCCGGCAGTTTGAACACTGAAGCTTTCTTT. This gives the protein CASSPGAGSLNTEAFF.

The chain uses TRBV29-1 and TRBJ1-4; 10 bases map to TRBD1. The CDR3 is 14 amino acids. Germline loops: CDR1 SQVTM, CDR2 ANQGSEA. With V trimmed by 5 bases and J by 5 bases, 5 bases remained unmatched. CDR3 amino acids: CSVKPGQGNEKLFF. In nucleotides, the CDR3 is TGCAGCGTTAAACCGGGACAGGGGAATGAAAAACTGTTTTTT.

The chain joins TRBV7-9 to TRBJ1-2, with unresolved D. V dropped 5 bases and J dropped 0 bases, with 19 bases sitting between them. The CDR3 loop spans 17 amino acids. Germline loops: CDR1 SEHNR, CDR2 FQNEAQ (reference sequence). This CDR3 is CASSPSPLSEANYGYTF. The CDR3 coding sequence is TGTGCCAGCAGCCCTAGCCCCCTGTCAGAGGCTAACTATGGCTACACCTTC.

The chain uses TRBV6-5 and TRBJ2-7, with D perhaps matching TRBD1 (6 bases). Germline values: CDR1 MNHEY, CDR2 SVGAGI. Between the trimmed V and J ends, which lost 5 bases and 0 bases, there was a span of 8 bases. The length of the CDR3 is 13 residues. As DNA, the CDR3 is TGTGCCAGCAGTGTGACAGGCTCCTACGAGCAGTACTTC. It codes for CASSVTGSYEQYF.

The chain uses TRBV6-5 and TRBJ2-2; the match to TRBD1 covers 9 bases. V lost 8 bases to trimming and J lost 6 bases; unmatched junction nucleotides: 10. The V gene's germline CDR1 is MNHEY and CDR2 SVGAGI. The CDR3 has 15 amino acids. The CDR3 bases are TGTGCCAGCTTGAGGGGGGACAGGGACTCCGGGGAGCTGTTTTTT. Translated, it gives CASLRGDRDSGELFF.

The V call is TRBV7-3, the J call TRBJ1-5; weak D call: TRBD1 (5 bases). CDR1 is SGHTA and CDR2 is FQGTGA in the germline V gene. Trimming took off 4 bases at V and 1 base at J, with 11 bases between the two ends. The CDR3 is 15 residues long. This chain's CDR3 is CASSSGTGSNQPQHF. DNA of the CDR3: TGTGCCAGCAGCTCCGGGACTGGAAGCAATCAGCCCCAGCATTTT.

The genes are TRBV4-3 and TRBJ1-3; unclear D gene. The germline V gene encodes CDR1 LGHNA and CDR2 YSLEER. Trimming pared 3 bases from V and 4 bases from J, leaving 7 bases between. The CDR3 totals 13 residues. This CDR3 is CASSHTQGNTIYF. The CDR3 DNA sequence: TGCGCCAGCAGCCATACCCAGGGAAACACCATATATTTT.

This chain uses TRBV5-1 with TRBJ2-1, with 7 positions matching TRBD1. The CDR3 contains 12 residues. Germline V gives CDR1 SGHRS, CDR2 YFSETQ. The J segment lost 10 bases and the V segment lost 4 bases, leaving 5 bases of the junction unmatched. CDR3 loop: CASSPQGYEQFF. In DNA form, the CDR3 reads TGCGCCAGCAGCCCACAGGGGTACGAGCAGTTCTTC.

V usage is TRBV15 and J usage is TRBJ1-3; possible D gene TRBD1, 5 bases. Trimming shortened V by 2 bases and J by 4 bases, and 15 bases separated the two germline ends. This CDR3 has 16 residues. From germline, CDR1 is LNHNV and CDR2 YYDKDF (reference sequence). CDR3 protein: CATSRRGDLGGNTIYF. The CDR3 DNA sequence: TGTGCCACCAGCAGACGGGGGGACTTGGGAGGAAACACCATATATTTT.

The gene calls are TRBV27 and TRBJ1-4; tentatively, D is TRBD1 (6 bases). Trimming took 4 bases from V and 5 from J, leaving 11 bases between them. This CDR3 is 14 amino acids long. CDR1 and CDR2 (germline): MNHEY, SMNVEV (reference sequence). Written as DNA, the CDR3 is TGTGCCAGCAGTTCCGGGACACTAAATGAAAAACTGTTTTTT. Its protein is CASSSGTLNEKLFF.

The chain combines TRBV2 with TRBJ1-5; 11 nucleotides align to TRBD1. Trimming at V came to 6 bases and at J to 2 bases, leaving 3 bases not matched to a gene. The CDR3 loop spans 15 amino acids. Looked up from germline, CDR1 is SNHLY and CDR2 is FYNNEI. The CDR3 loop is CASSGQGARNQPQHF. The CDR3 DNA is TGTGCCAGCAGCGGACAGGGGGCGCGCAATCAGCCCCAGCATTTT.

This clone was detected once. The chain joins TRBV11-2 to TRBJ1-1; possible D gene TRBD1, 6 bases. The germline gives CDR1 SGHAT, CDR2 FQNNGV. The CDR3 contains 16 residues. With 3 bases removed from V and 5 bases from J, the gap between germline ends came to 19 bases. In nucleotides, the CDR3 is TGTGCCAGCAGCTTGGACGCAGGGGTATATGGGACTGAAGCTTTCTTT. Protein sequence: CASSLDAGVYGTEAFF.

The V gene is TRBV18, the J gene TRBJ2-3; 9 nucleotides align to TRBD1. With V trimmed by 3 bases and J by 5 bases, 6 bases remained unmatched. The V gene's germline CDR1 is KGHSH and CDR2 LQKENI. The CDR3 covers 15 residues. The CDR3 protein is CASSPPGQGQDTQYF. CDR3 nucleotide sequence: TGTGCCAGCTCACCGCCGGGACAGGGTCAAGATACGCAGTATTTT.

J is TRBJ2-7 and V is TRBV28; 8 positions agree with TRBD1. The CDR3 is made up of 16 amino acids. J lost 1 base, V lost 6 bases, and 11 bases had no gene match. From germline, CDR1 is MDHEN and CDR2 SYDVKM. CDR3 coding DNA: TGTGCCAGCAGCATTCTCGGACAGGGACGTTCCTACGAGCAGTACTTC. It is translated as CASSILGQGRSYEQYF.

The chain couples TRBV5-1 to TRBJ1-4; 8 bases match TRBD1. Germline assignment: CDR1 SGHRS and CDR2 YFSETQ. This CDR3 region has 13 residues. The trim removed 5 bases at V and 8 bases at J, leaving 5 bases unmatched. DNA of the CDR3: TGCGCCAGCAGAACCGGGACAGGAGAAAAACTGTTTTTT. Its translation is CASRTGTGEKLFF.